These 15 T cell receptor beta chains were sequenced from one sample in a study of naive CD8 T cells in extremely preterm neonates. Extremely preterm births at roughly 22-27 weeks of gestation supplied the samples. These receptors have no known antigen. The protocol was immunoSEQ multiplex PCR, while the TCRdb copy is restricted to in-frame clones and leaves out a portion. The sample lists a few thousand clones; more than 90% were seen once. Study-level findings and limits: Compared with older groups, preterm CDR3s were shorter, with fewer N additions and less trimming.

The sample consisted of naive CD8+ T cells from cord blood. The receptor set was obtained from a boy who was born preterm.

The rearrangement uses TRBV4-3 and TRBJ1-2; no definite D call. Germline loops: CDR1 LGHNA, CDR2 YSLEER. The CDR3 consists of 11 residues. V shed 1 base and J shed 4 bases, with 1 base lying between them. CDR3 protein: CASSQGYGYTF. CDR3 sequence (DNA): TGCGCCAGCAGCCAAGGCTATGGCTACACCTTC.

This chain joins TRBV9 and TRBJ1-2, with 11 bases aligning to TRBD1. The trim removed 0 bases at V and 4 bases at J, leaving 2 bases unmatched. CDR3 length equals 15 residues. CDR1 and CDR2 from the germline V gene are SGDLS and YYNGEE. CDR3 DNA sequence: TGTGCCAGCAGCGTAGCGGACAGGGGGCCCTATGGCTACACCTTC. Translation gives CASSVADRGPYGYTF.

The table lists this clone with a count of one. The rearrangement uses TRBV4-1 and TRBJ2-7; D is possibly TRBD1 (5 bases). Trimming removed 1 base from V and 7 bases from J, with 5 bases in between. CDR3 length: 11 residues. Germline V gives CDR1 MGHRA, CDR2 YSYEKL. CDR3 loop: CASSQGTEQYF. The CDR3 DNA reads TGCGCCAGCAGCCAAGGGACAGAGCAGTACTTC.

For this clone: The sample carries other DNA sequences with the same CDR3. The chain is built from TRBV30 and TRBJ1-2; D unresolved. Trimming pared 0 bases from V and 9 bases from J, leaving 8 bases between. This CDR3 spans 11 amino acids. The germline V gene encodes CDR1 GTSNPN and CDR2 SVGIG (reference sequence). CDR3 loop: CAWSVRESYTF. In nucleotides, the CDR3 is TGTGCCTGGAGTGTACGAGAGAGCTACACCTTC.

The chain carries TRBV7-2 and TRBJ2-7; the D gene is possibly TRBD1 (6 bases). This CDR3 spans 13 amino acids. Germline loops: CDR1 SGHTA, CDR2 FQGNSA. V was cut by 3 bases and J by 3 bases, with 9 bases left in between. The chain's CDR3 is CASSLYRVYEQYF. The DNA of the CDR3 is TGTGCCAGCAGCTTGTACAGGGTCTACGAGCAGTACTTC.

CDR3 nucleotides: TGTGCCAGCAGTTACTCGGCTAGCGGAAGCACAGATACGCAGTATTTT. As protein: CASSYSASGSTDTQYF. This sequence joins TRBV6-5 and TRBJ2-3, with 7 bases lining up with TRBD2. This CDR3 has 16 residues. The germline V gene encodes CDR1 MNHEY and CDR2 SVGAGI. The V gene end was trimmed by 0 bases and the J gene end by 0 bases; junction bases not matched to a gene: 3.

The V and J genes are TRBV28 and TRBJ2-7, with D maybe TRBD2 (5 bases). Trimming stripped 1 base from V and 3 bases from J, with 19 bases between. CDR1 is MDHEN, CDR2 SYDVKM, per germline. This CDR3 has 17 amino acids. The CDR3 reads CASSLFSVLAVDYEQYF. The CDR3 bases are TGTGCCAGCAGTTTATTCTCTGTGCTAGCAGTTGACTACGAGCAGTACTTC.

CDR3 loop: CASSSGYEQYF. CDR3 DNA: TGTGCCAGTAGTTCAGGGTACGAGCAGTACTTC. The chain links TRBV19 to TRBJ2-7; perhaps TRBD1 as D (5 bases). CDR1 is LNHDA, CDR2 SQIVND, per germline (reference sequence). CDR3 size: 11 residues. V gave up 5 bases and J gave up 4 bases, with 6 bases separating them.

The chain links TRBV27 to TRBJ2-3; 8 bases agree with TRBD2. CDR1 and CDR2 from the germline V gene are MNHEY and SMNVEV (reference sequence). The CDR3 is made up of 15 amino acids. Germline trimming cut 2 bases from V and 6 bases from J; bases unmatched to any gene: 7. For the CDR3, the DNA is TGTGCCAGCAGTTTAGGCGGGACTAGTCCGGATACGCAGTATTTT. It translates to CASSLGGTSPDTQYF.

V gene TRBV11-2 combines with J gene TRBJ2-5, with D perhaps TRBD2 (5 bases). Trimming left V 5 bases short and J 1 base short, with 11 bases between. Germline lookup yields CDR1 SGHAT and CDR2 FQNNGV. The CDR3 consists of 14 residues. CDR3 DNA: TGTGCCAGCAGCGCACCGGGATCCCAAGAGACCCAGTACTTC. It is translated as CASSAPGSQETQYF.

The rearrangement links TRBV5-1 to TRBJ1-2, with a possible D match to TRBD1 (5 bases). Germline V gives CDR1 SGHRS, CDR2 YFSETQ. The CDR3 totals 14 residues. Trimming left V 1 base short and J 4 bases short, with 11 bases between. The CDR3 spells CASSLRGPSYGYTF. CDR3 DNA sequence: TGCGCCAGCAGCTTGAGGGGACCTTCCTATGGCTACACCTTC.

The CDR3 protein is CASSQGQGTNTGELFF. CDR3 nucleotides: TGCGCCAGCAGCCAAGGACAGGGGACGAACACCGGGGAGCTGTTTTTT. This chain joins TRBV4-3 and TRBJ2-2, with 8 bases lining up with TRBD1. The CDR3 extends over 16 amino acids. The V and J ends lost 1 base and 0 bases, in that order; junction bases with no gene match: 1. Per germline, CDR1 LGHNA and CDR2 YSLEER.

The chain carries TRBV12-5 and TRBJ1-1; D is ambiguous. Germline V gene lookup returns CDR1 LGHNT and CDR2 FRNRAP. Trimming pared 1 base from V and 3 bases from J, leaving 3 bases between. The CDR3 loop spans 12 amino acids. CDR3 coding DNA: TGTGCTAGTGGTTTGGGACACACTGAAGCTTTCTTT. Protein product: CASGLGHTEAFF.

CDR3 DNA sequence: TGTGCCAGCAGTTTTCGACTAGCGGGAGGATCCTACGAGCAGTACTTC. Translating gives CASSFRLAGGSYEQYF. The V call is TRBV28, the J call TRBJ2-7, with 13 bases identical to TRBD2. V shed 3 bases, J shed 1 base, and the junction held 3 bases outside the gene matches. Germline V gene data show CDR1 as MDHEN and CDR2 as SYDVKM. The CDR3 runs to 16 residues.

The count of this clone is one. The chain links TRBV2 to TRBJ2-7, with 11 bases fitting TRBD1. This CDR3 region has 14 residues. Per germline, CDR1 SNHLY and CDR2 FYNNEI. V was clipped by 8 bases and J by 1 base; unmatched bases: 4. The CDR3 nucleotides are TGTGCCAGCCTCCGGGACAGGGGGTCCTACGAGCAGTACTTC. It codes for CASLRDRGSYEQYF.